Each of the 11 T cell receptor beta chains below was sequenced from the same sample in a study of shared clonotypes between healthy human individuals. The repertoire was sequenced with immunoSEQ multiplex PCR; TCRdb's copy has only in-frame clones and lacks some. The table shows about 490,000 clones, with 76% occurring only once. The sample was PBMCs. The receptors derive from a woman aged 40 to 50 in good health. Some clones in this sample may be carry-over from other donors' samples.

This clone appeared once. The chain has TRBV6-1 and TRBJ2-7, with 10 bases aligning to TRBD1. The CDR3 extends over 15 amino acids. The V and J ends lost 3 bases and 3 bases, in that order; junction bases with no gene match: 5. The germline V gene has CDR1 MNHNS and CDR2 SASEGT. CDR3: CASSEGTGEVYEQYF. As DNA, the CDR3 is TGTGCCAGCAGTGAGGGGACAGGGGAAGTCTACGAGCAGTACTTC.

The V and J genes are TRBV23-1 and TRBJ2-1; perhaps TRBD2 as D (6 bases). TRBV23-1 is annotated as an ORF whose role is uncertain. Trimming stripped 4 bases from V and 3 bases from J, with 16 bases between. The CDR3 totals 16 residues. CDR3 in DNA: TGCGCCAGCAGTCGCCGGAGGGCCGAGGTCTACAATGAGCAGTTCTTC. This codes for CASSRRRAEVYNEQFF.

The rearrangement joins TRBV4-3 to TRBJ2-7; 9 positions match TRBD1. The junction had 7 bases not matched to a gene; V was cut back by 4 bases and J by 6 bases. Germline V gene lookup returns CDR1 LGHNA and CDR2 YSLEER. There are 14 residues in the CDR3. CDR3 residues: CASSLGQGTGEQYF. CDR3 nucleotides: TGCGCCAGCAGCCTGGGACAGGGAACGGGCGAGCAGTACTTC.

J is TRBJ1-2 and V is TRBV4-1; D ambiguous. Per the germline V gene, CDR1 is MGHRA and CDR2 is YSYEKL. CDR3 length: 14 amino acids. V was shortened by 8 bases and J by 4 bases, with 17 bases between the two germline ends. CDR3: CASGTRPLGYGYTF. CDR3 bases: TGCGCCAGCGGTACCCGACCTCTCGGCTATGGCTACACCTTC.

This rearrangement joins TRBV27 to TRBJ1-1; D perhaps matches TRBD1 (5 bases). V lost 6 bases and J 5 bases, leaving 16 bases between the germline ends. Germline V CDR1 and CDR2: MNHEY, SMNVEV (reference sequence). The CDR3 consists of 14 residues. The CDR3 spells CASSQGREWTEAFF. The CDR3 region has the DNA TGTGCCAGCAGCCAGGGCCGGGAATGGACTGAAGCTTTCTTT.

The V gene is TRBV2, the J gene TRBJ1-5, with 8 bases identical to TRBD1. The CDR3 spans 14 residues. The V segment lost 6 bases and the J segment 2 bases; nucleotides outside the gene matches: 3. Germline CDR1 reads SNHLY; CDR2 reads FYNNEI. The CDR3 sequence is CASSMTGGNQPQHF. CDR3 coding DNA: TGTGCCAGCAGCATGACAGGGGGCAATCAGCCCCAGCATTTT.

This chain links TRBV21-1 with TRBJ1-1; TRBD1, the D gene given by the table, was not confirmed from the DNA. TRBV21-1 is reported as a pseudogene. The CDR3 has 14 residues. CDR3 sequence (DNA): TGTGCCAGCAGCACGGGACAGCGGAACACTGAAGCTTTCTTT. Encoded protein: CASSTGQRNTEAFF.

This sequence joins TRBV27 and TRBJ2-7; D may be TRBD1 or TRBD2 (5 bases each). In germline, CDR1 is MNHEY, CDR2 SMNVEV (reference sequence). V was shortened by 5 bases and J by 3 bases, with 17 bases between the two germline ends. CDR3 size: 15 residues. Here the CDR3 DNA reads TGTGCCAGCAGTCGGAAAACCGGGGCCCACTACGAGCAGTACTTC. This gives the protein CASSRKTGAHYEQYF.

V usage is TRBV6-1 and J usage is TRBJ2-7; no reliable D call. V was trimmed by 10 bases and J by 3 bases, leaving 16 bases between them. This CDR3 has 13 residues. CDR1 is MNHNS and CDR2 is SASEGT in the germline V gene. The CDR3 sequence is CAIPGRPNYEQYF. In DNA, the CDR3 is TGTGCCATCCCTGGTCGCCCCAACTACGAGCAGTACTTC.

The chain uses TRBV18 and TRBJ1-2, with TRBD1 matching 7 bases. Germline trimming cut 2 bases from V and 9 bases from J; bases unmatched to any gene: 6. CDR3 size: 13 residues. CDR1 is KGHSH, CDR2 LQKENI, per germline. The CDR3, as DNA: TGTGCCAGCTCACCAATTAAACAGGGGAGCTACACCTTC. This translates into CASSPIKQGSYTF.

As for this clone: A single base separates this from a much larger clone, so it may be a read error. The same CDR3 can be traced to other DNA sequences in this sample. V and J are TRBV4-2 and TRBJ1-1; possible D gene TRBD1, 6 bases. Germline CDR1 LGHNA, CDR2 YNFKEQ. The CDR3 has 15 residues. CDR3 sequence: CASSQGPGASTEAFF. Written as DNA, the CDR3 is TGTGCCAGCAGTCAAGGTCCAGGGGCGAGCACTGAAGCTTTCTTT.